The T cell receptor (beta chain) under discussion was sequenced for a study of blood T cell repertoires in COVID-19 (dated by TCRdb to between 2020 and 2021). Notes on the research overall: Samples covering the acute and convalescent phases of COVID-19 were provided by collaborators in the United States, Italy and Spain. The prospective study material was composed of cDNA or gDNA derived from T cells, B-cell-depleted T cells, or PBMCs. The dataset comprised deeply sampled blood TCRbeta repertoires from subjects exposed to, actively infected with, or recovered from COVID-19. The repertoires were released in a freely available public database meant as a resource for research on the immune response to SARS-CoV-2. Samples came from the ongoing ImmuneRACE study (first 160 participants) plus 1,254 subjects from 6 global collaborators. A de-identified subject ID, COVID-19 status, age in years and sex were almost always included in the sample metadata. Where available, HLA class I and class II types were obtained from metadata supplied by the sample provider rather than from assay-based typing. General findings and caveats noted by the study authors: The quantity of clinical and demographic metadata differed by source and by participant and was supplied without curation.

The collaborating institutions used their own protocols to collect whole blood in K2EDTA tubes. For TCRbeta analysis, collaborators shipped samples in one of three forms: frozen whole blood, isolated PBMCs, or DNA extracted from either of those sample types. Taken from cysteine to phenylalanine, the CDR3 has 16 residues. Only CDR3 DNA is held: 48 bases, read in frame from base 1. V ends up 3 bases short and J 8 bases short, with an unmatched junction base count of 12. CDR1 and CDR2 were assigned from the germline V gene (reference sequence) as SGHNT and YYREEE. As concerns this clone: No antigen is known for it. Base qualities are missing; no much larger clone stands one base away.

TCRbeta CDR3 regions were amplified from genomic DNA by means of the immunoSEQ Assay, a bias-controlled multiplex PCR. For the original study's pipeline: Within the assay, amplification of reference gene primers was used to estimate how many nucleated cells each sample contained. To quantify the absolute abundance of each unique TCRbeta CDR3 rearrangement, sequence reads were collapsed and filtered. For each sample, productive Simpson clonality was calculated as the square root of Simpson's diversity index across productive rearrangements. What TCRdb holds here is the immuneACCESS table cut down to in-frame rearrangements. Part of the clones is not present; checked against another copy, under half of the missing clones reflect an unresolved V gene, and the others are unexplained. V and J calls and clone size are copied from that table; D and trimming were computed from the DNA. For this sample there are 59,000 or so clones; more than 60% appear just once. The top ten clonotypes cover roughly 18% of the sample.

Specimen: peripheral blood. The chain is assembled from TRBV5-4 and TRBJ1-4, and 8 junctional nucleotides match TRBD1. The TCR was taken from a woman between 45 and 65 years old with active or convalescent COVID-19. The base sequence is TGTGCCAGCAGCTCCGACAGGGGCAGGGGGCCGGAAAAACTGTTTTTT. Its translation reads: CASSSDRGRGPEKLFF.